Below, 5 T cell receptor beta chains from the same sample are listed, as sequenced in a study of blood T cell repertoires in COVID-19. Sequenced by immunoSEQ multiplex PCR; TCRdb stores in-frame clones only, minus some. The sample has over 200,000 clones; 70% to 90% are singletons. Sequencing input: PBMCs or T cells enriched from blood (not recorded which). These TCRs come from a man aged 18-30 years who had recovered from COVID-19.

This sequence joins TRBV30 and TRBJ2-7, with D tentatively TRBD2 (6 bases). This CDR3 is 17 amino acids long. Trimming stripped 5 bases from V and 2 bases from J, with 25 bases between. Germline V gives CDR1 GTSNPN, CDR2 SVGIG (reference sequence). The CDR3 spells CAWEVSPTSLSPYEQYF. CDR3 nucleotides: TGTGCCTGGGAAGTCTCCCCTACTAGCCTCTCCCCCTACGAGCAGTACTTC. Complete variable domain (other parts from reference TRBV30 and TRBJ2-7): SQTIHQWPATLVQPVGSPLSLECTVEGTSNPNLYWYRQAAGRGLQLLFYSVGIGQISSEVPQNLSASRPQDRQFILSSKKLLLSDSGFYLCAWEVSPTSLSPYEQYFGPGTRLTVT.

V is TRBV28 and J is TRBJ2-4; D remains unclear. CDR3 length: 14 amino acids. The ends were cut back, 2 bases at V and 9 bases at J, with 14 bases in the middle. Per germline, CDR1 MDHEN and CDR2 SYDVKM. The CDR3 DNA is TGTGCCAGCAGTTTACCTGGTTCGCCGGGCATTCAGTACTTC. It encodes CASSLPGSPGIQYF.

The V gene is TRBV19, the J gene TRBJ1-2; D is undetermined. CDR1 is LNHDA and CDR2 is SQIVND in the germline V gene (reference sequence). Trimming left V 3 bases short and J 0 bases short, with 11 bases between. The CDR3 loop spans 15 amino acids. For the CDR3, the DNA is TGTGCCAGTAGTATGTTCGTCGCGTCTAACTATGGCTACACCTTC. Protein: CASSMFVASNYGYTF.

V and J are TRBV4-1 and TRBJ1-1, with unresolved D. Trimming took 0 bases from V and 9 from J, leaving 11 bases between them. Looked up from germline, CDR1 is MGHRA and CDR2 is YSYEKL. The CDR3 totals 13 residues. The CDR3 loop reads CASSQDQVGKAFF. The CDR3 nucleotides are TGCGCCAGCAGCCAAGACCAGGTCGGGAAAGCTTTCTTT.

The chain recombines TRBV7-6 with TRBJ2-4, with D maybe TRBD1 (9 bases). This CDR3 region has 17 residues. Trimming left V 4 bases short and J 8 bases short, with 24 bases between. Germline loops: CDR1 SGHVS, CDR2 FNYEAQ. CDR3 loop: CASSSGQGKAGEYIQYF. For the CDR3, the DNA is TGTGCCAGCAGCTCGGGACAGGGAAAAGCGGGAGAGTACATTCAGTACTTC.